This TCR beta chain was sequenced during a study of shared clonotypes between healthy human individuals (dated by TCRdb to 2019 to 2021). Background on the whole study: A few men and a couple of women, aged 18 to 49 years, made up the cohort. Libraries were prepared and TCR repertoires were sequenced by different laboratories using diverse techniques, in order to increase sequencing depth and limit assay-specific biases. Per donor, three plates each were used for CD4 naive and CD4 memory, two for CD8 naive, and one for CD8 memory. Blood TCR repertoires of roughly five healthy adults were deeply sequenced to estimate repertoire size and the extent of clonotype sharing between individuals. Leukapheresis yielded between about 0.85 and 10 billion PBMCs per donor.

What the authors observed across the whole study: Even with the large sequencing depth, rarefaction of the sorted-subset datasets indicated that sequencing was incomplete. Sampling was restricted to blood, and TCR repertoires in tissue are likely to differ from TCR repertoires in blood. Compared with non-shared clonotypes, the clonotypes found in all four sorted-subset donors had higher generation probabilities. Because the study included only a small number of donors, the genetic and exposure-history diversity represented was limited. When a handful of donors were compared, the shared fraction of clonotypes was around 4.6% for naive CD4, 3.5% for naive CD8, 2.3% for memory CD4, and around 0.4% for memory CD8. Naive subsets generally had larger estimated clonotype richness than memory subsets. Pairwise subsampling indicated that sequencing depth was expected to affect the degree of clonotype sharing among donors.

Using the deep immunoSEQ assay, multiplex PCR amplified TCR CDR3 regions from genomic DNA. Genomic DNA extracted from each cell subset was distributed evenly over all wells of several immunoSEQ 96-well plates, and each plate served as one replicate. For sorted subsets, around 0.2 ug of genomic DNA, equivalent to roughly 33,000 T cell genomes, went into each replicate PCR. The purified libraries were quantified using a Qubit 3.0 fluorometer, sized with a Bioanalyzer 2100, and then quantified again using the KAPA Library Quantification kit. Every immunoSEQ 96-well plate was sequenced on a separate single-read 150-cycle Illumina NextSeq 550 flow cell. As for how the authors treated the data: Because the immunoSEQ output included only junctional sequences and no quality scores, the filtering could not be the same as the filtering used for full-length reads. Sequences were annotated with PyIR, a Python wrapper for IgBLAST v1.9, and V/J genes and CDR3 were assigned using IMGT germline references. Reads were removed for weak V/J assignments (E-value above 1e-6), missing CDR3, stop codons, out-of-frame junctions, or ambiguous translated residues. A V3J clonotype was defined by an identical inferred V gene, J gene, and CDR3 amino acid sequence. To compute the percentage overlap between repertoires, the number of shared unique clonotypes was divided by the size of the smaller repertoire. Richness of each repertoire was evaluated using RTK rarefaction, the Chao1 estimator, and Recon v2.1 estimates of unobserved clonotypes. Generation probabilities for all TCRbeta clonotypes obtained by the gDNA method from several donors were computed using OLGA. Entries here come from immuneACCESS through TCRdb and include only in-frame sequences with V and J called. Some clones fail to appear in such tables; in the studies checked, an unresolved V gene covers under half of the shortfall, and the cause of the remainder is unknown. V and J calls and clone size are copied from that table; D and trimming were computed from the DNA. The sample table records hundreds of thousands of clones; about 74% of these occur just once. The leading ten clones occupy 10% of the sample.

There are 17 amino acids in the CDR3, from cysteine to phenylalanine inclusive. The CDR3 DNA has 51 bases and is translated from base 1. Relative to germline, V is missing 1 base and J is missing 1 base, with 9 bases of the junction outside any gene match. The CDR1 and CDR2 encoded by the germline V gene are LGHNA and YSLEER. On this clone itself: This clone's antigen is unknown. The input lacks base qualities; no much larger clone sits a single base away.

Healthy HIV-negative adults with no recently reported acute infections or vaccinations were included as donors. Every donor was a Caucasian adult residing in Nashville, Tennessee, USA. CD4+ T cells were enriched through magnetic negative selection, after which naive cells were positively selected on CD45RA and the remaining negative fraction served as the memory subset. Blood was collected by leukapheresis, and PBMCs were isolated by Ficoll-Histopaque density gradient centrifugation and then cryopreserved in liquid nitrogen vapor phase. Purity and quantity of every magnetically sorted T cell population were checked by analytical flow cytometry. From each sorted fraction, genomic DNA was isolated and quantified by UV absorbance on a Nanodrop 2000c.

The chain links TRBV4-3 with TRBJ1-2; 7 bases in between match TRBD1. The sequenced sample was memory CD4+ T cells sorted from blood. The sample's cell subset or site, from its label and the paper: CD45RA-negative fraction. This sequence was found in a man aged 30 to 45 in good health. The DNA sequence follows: TGCGCCAGCAGCCAAGCGTGGAGGACAGGACTTAACTATGGCTACACCTTC. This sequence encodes CASSQAWRTGLNYGYTF.